This T cell receptor beta chain was found in a study of T cell responses to AZD1222 COVID-19 vaccine. Method: immunoSEQ multiplex PCR; TCRdb's copy keeps in-frame clones and lacks some. The repertoire includes fewer than 55,000 clones, approximately 86% of them detected once, and 40% to 65% sits in the top ten. This CDR3 is 12 amino acids long. Germline-derived CDR1 and CDR2 are SGHDT and YYEEEE. The ends were cut back, 6 bases at V and 3 bases at J, with 10 bases in the middle. The source is an adult in good health. The sample consisted of peripheral blood, taken on day 0 of AZD1222 vaccination. The chain uses TRBV5-6 and TRBJ2-7; D possibly matches TRBD1 or TRBD2 (5 bases each). The CDR3 region is CASTRDDYEQYF. The CDR3 bases are TGTGCCAGCACCCGGGACGACTACGAGCAGTACTTC.